A selection of T cell receptor beta chains follows, all from one sample in a study of blood T cell repertoires in COVID-19. Method: immunoSEQ multiplex PCR; TCRdb's copy keeps in-frame clones and lacks some. Of around 110,000 clones listed, approximately 82% are singletons. Specimen: peripheral blood. The receptors were gathered from a young man with acute or convalescent COVID-19. Each CDR3 is given with its conserved first and last residue. Fields, in order: J gene, V gene, D gene, CDR3 protein. A D gene is named only where the DNA matches it firmly.

J gene: TRBJ2-3
V gene: TRBV7-9
D gene: NA
CDR3 protein: CASGWGGGSDTQYF

J gene: TRBJ2-2
V gene: TRBV2
D gene: TRBD1
CDR3 protein: CASRRQGNTGELFF

J gene: TRBJ1-2
V gene: TRBV6-5
D gene: NA
CDR3 protein: CASMGGGLGYTF

J gene: TRBJ1-6
V gene: TRBV6-1
D gene: NA
CDR3 protein: CASSEAAGRGRNSPLHF

J gene: TRBJ1-6
V gene: TRBV6-5
D gene: NA
CDR3 protein: CAPGGGANSPLHF

J gene: TRBJ2-2
V gene: TRBV5-4
D gene: TRBD2
CDR3 protein: CASSLGGAGELFF

J gene: TRBJ2-1
V gene: TRBV5-1
D gene: TRBD1
CDR3 protein: CASSLEGTGTFGQFF

J gene: TRBJ1-5
V gene: TRBV28
D gene: NA
CDR3 protein: CASSLSGGDGNQPQHF

J gene: TRBJ2-1
V gene: TRBV7-9
D gene: NA
CDR3 protein: CASSVQGWGSNEQFF

J gene: TRBJ1-6
V gene: TRBV4-2
D gene: NA
CDR3 protein: CASSQVAGRNNSPLHF

J gene: TRBJ1-1
V gene: TRBV7-3
D gene: NA
CDR3 protein: CASSFRVGEAFF

J gene: TRBJ2-1
V gene: TRBV19
D gene: TRBD2
CDR3 protein: CASRSPSPGTSGRVPYNEQFF

J gene: TRBJ1-5
V gene: TRBV19
D gene: TRBD1
CDR3 protein: CASSNTGGEQPQHF

J gene: TRBJ1-1
V gene: TRBV6-5
D gene: NA
CDR3 protein: CASTNGHRAFF

J gene: TRBJ2-6
V gene: TRBV11-2
D gene: NA
CDR3 protein: CASSVQGAGANVLTF

J gene: TRBJ1-2
V gene: TRBV5-6
D gene: TRBD1
CDR3 protein: CASSSGTGGRGYTF

J gene: TRBJ2-3
V gene: TRBV19
D gene: TRBD2
CDR3 protein: CASSIAGGVSDTQYF

J gene: TRBJ1-1
V gene: TRBV6-5
D gene: NA
CDR3 protein: CASSYWGPEAFF

J gene: TRBJ2-2
V gene: TRBV7-2
D gene: TRBD1
CDR3 protein: CASSHDMQGAGELFF

J gene: TRBJ1-4
V gene: TRBV18
D gene: TRBD1
CDR3 protein: CASSPGTGSEKLFF

J gene: TRBJ1-2
V gene: TRBV4-1
D gene: TRBD1
CDR3 protein: CASSQASGGNGYTF

J gene: TRBJ2-3
V gene: TRBV11-2
D gene: TRBD2
CDR3 protein: CASSPRGASGRAGDTQYF

J gene: TRBJ1-3
V gene: TRBV30
D gene: NA
CDR3 protein: CAWSAGPPGNTIYF

J gene: TRBJ2-1
V gene: TRBV4-1
D gene: NA
CDR3 protein: CASSQEGRPRQAGRYNEQFF

J gene: TRBJ2-3
V gene: TRBV10-3
D gene: TRBD2
CDR3 protein: CAISESSGGGTDTQYF

J gene: TRBJ1-1
V gene: TRBV5-4
D gene: TRBD1
CDR3 protein: CASSYDRGPTEAFF

J gene: TRBJ1-1
V gene: TRBV3-1/TRBV3-2
D gene: NA
CDR3 protein: CASSRAFMNTEAFF

J gene: TRBJ1-2
V gene: TRBV12-3/TRBV12-4
D gene: NA
CDR3 protein: CASSGGFNYGYTF

J gene: TRBJ1-1
V gene: TRBV14
D gene: NA
CDR3 protein: CASSQYLGQSNTEAFF

J gene: TRBJ1-5
V gene: TRBV19
D gene: NA
CDR3 protein: CASSTTGLGHQPQHF

J gene: TRBJ2-2
V gene: TRBV6-1
D gene: TRBD1
CDR3 protein: CASSAGQEGGTGELFF

J gene: TRBJ2-7
V gene: TRBV27
D gene: TRBD2
CDR3 protein: CASSLTSSSYEQYF

J gene: TRBJ2-2
V gene: TRBV11-2
D gene: NA
CDR3 protein: CASSRNSPGTNTGELFF

J gene: TRBJ1-1
V gene: TRBV6-5
D gene: NA
CDR3 protein: CASRGVNTEAFF

J gene: TRBJ1-5
V gene: TRBV6-5
D gene: TRBD1
CDR3 protein: CASRSSGGRQPQHF

J gene: TRBJ2-5
V gene: TRBV5-1
D gene: TRBD1
CDR3 protein: CASSQDRLQTQYF

J gene: TRBJ2-2
V gene: TRBV7-6
D gene: NA
CDR3 protein: CASSLGSRVAGELFF

J gene: TRBJ2-2
V gene: TRBV24-1
D gene: TRBD1
CDR3 protein: CATSDPTGAGELFF

J gene: TRBJ2-1
V gene: TRBV18
D gene: NA
CDR3 protein: CASSPEPYNEQFF

J gene: TRBJ2-1
V gene: TRBV7-8
D gene: TRBD2
CDR3 protein: CASSWAGATYNEQFF

J gene: TRBJ2-2
V gene: TRBV5-6
D gene: TRBD2
CDR3 protein: CASSLGEAGEREGLEELFF

J gene: TRBJ2-1
V gene: TRBV12-3/TRBV12-4
D gene: NA
CDR3 protein: CASSFLNEQFF

J gene: TRBJ2-7
V gene: TRBV10-3
D gene: TRBD1
CDR3 protein: CAISPGQGRKEQYF

J gene: TRBJ2-5
V gene: TRBV11-3
D gene: NA
CDR3 protein: CASSSYREETQYF

J gene: TRBJ1-2
V gene: TRBV4-2
D gene: NA
CDR3 protein: CASSQDLLANYGYTF

J gene: TRBJ1-3
V gene: TRBV18
D gene: TRBD1
CDR3 protein: CASSPLDRAGNTIYF

J gene: TRBJ1-5
V gene: TRBV3-1/TRBV3-2
D gene: TRBD1
CDR3 protein: CASSETGVNQPQHF

J gene: TRBJ1-5
V gene: TRBV29-1
D gene: NA
CDR3 protein: CSVGRGVNQPQHF

J gene: TRBJ2-7
V gene: TRBV7-8
D gene: TRBD1
CDR3 protein: CASSPAGQGAPYEQYF

J gene: TRBJ1-3
V gene: TRBV6-6
D gene: NA
CDR3 protein: CASSRDNSGNTIYF

J gene: TRBJ1-6
V gene: TRBV4-2
D gene: TRBD1
CDR3 protein: CASKYFGRQGPDGGSLHF

J gene: TRBJ1-6
V gene: TRBV4-1
D gene: NA
CDR3 protein: CASSQAVQGSSYNSPLHF

J gene: TRBJ1-2
V gene: TRBV4-1
D gene: NA
CDR3 protein: CASTDGSYGYTF

J gene: TRBJ2-7
V gene: TRBV5-1
D gene: TRBD2
CDR3 protein: CASSFGPSGENYEQYF